The 10 T cell receptor beta chains in this list originate from one sample, sequenced in a study of cytotoxic CD8 clonotypes in ibrutinib-treated CLL. Repertoires were generated with immunoSEQ multiplex PCR, while TCRdb's copy carries only in-frame clones and drops some. The data show 100,000 or so clones, 58% seen once. The sequences come from PBMCs, collected after 24 months of ibrutinib treatment. Receptors originate from a human donor with chronic lymphocytic leukemia.

This clone was picked up a small number of times. The chain uses TRBV4-2 and TRBJ1-2; 7 nucleotides align to TRBD1. Per germline, CDR1 LGHNA and CDR2 YNFKEQ. This CDR3 has 18 amino acids. With 0 bases clipped from V and 1 base from J, the junction kept 11 bases outside the gene matches. CDR3 loop: CASSQDPTGRGLNYGYTF. The CDR3 nucleotides are TGTGCCAGCAGCCAAGATCCCACAGGGAGGGGGCTTAACTATGGCTACACCTTC.

In this sample, this clone turned up a few times. The sample holds other DNA sequences that translate to the same CDR3. The chain is built from TRBV9 and TRBJ2-2; no clear D. CDR1 and CDR2 (germline): SGDLS, YYNGEE. Trimming took 0 bases from V and 6 from J, leaving 3 bases between them. The length of the CDR3 is 12 residues. CDR3 residues: CASSVVSGELFF. In DNA, the CDR3 is TGTGCCAGCAGCGTAGTTTCCGGGGAGCTGTTTTTT.

The J gene is TRBJ2-1, the V gene TRBV9, with no clear D. V was clipped by 0 bases and J by 8 bases, with 15 bases between them. This CDR3 is built from 15 residues. Per germline, CDR1 SGDLS and CDR2 YYNGEE. CDR3 nucleotides: TGTGCCAGCAGCGTAGCTGATGGCGTTATAGATGAGCAGTTCTTC. It yields the protein CASSVADGVIDEQFF.

This clone was observed a handful of times. This sequence joins TRBV6-9 and TRBJ2-7; D call uncertain. The CDR3 length is 13 residues. CDR1 and CDR2 (germline): MNHGY, SVAAGI. Deletions cut 4 bases from V and 6 bases from J, with 13 bases between. The chain's CDR3 is CASSSLLVGEQYF. The CDR3 DNA follows: TGTGCCAGCAGTTCCCTTCTAGTGGGCGAGCAGTACTTC.

The gene calls are TRBV30 and TRBJ1-4; D remains ambiguous. The CDR3 has 13 residues. Trimming pared 7 bases from V and 4 bases from J, leaving 13 bases between. Germline CDR1 reads GTSNPN; CDR2 reads SVGIG (reference sequence). In DNA form, the CDR3 reads TGTGCCTCTCCGGGTGGAAGTAATGAAAAACTGTTTTTT. This codes for CASPGGSNEKLFF. Combining the CDR3 with reference TRBV30 and TRBJ1-4 gives the whole variable domain SQTIHQWPATLVQPVGSPLSLECTVEGTSNPNLYWYRQAAGRGLQLLFYSVGIGQISSEVPQNLSASRPQDRQFILSSKKLLLSDSGFYLCASPGGSNEKLFFGSGTQLSVL.

The chain combines TRBV7-2 with TRBJ1-6, with D unresolved. Germline V lookup: CDR1 SGHTA, CDR2 FQGNSA. V lost 6 bases and J 0 bases, leaving 9 bases between the germline ends. The CDR3 is 15 amino acids. Here the CDR3 DNA reads TGTGCCAGCAGTAACACGGCCTCCTATAATTCACCCCTCCACTTT. Translating it yields CASSNTASYNSPLHF.

This clone was seen more than once but under ten times. The chain recombines TRBV30 with TRBJ1-5; D gene ambiguous. The CDR3 covers 13 residues. Germline V gene lookup returns CDR1 GTSNPN and CDR2 SVGIG (reference sequence). Trimming left V 0 bases short and J 11 bases short, with 14 bases between. CDR3 amino acids: CAWSVNGKWSQHF. The CDR3 region has the DNA TGTGCCTGGAGTGTAAATGGGAAGTGGTCCCAGCATTTT.

The sample holds many counts of this clone. The V and J genes are TRBV7-2 and TRBJ1-3; 11 nucleotides line up with TRBD1. This CDR3 comprises 13 residues. Germline trimming cut 6 bases from V and 6 bases from J; bases unmatched to any gene: 1. The germline V gene has CDR1 SGHTA and CDR2 FQGNSA. CDR3 DNA: TGTGCCAGCAGGGGACAGGGGGAAAACACCATATATTTT. It specifies CASRGQGENTIYF.

This clone has a handful of counts. The chain joins TRBV7-3 to TRBJ2-1; D is possibly TRBD1 (6 bases). Germline CDR1 SGHTA, CDR2 FQGTGA. This CDR3 spans 14 amino acids. V was shortened by 5 bases and J by 2 bases, with 10 bases between the two germline ends. In nucleotides, the CDR3 is TGTGCCAGCAGCCCCACAGGGACCTACAATGAGCAGTTCTTC. Translated: CASSPTGTYNEQFF.

The CDR3 nucleotides are TGCAGCGTCCTAAGGGACTCGCTCACAGATACGCAGTATTTT. This encodes CSVLRDSLTDTQYF. The V and J genes are TRBV29-1 and TRBJ2-3; a possible D gene is TRBD2 (6 bases). Germline V lookup: CDR1 SQVTM, CDR2 ANQGSEA. This CDR3 is 14 amino acids long. V was shortened by 6 bases and J by 2 bases, with 15 bases between the two germline ends.